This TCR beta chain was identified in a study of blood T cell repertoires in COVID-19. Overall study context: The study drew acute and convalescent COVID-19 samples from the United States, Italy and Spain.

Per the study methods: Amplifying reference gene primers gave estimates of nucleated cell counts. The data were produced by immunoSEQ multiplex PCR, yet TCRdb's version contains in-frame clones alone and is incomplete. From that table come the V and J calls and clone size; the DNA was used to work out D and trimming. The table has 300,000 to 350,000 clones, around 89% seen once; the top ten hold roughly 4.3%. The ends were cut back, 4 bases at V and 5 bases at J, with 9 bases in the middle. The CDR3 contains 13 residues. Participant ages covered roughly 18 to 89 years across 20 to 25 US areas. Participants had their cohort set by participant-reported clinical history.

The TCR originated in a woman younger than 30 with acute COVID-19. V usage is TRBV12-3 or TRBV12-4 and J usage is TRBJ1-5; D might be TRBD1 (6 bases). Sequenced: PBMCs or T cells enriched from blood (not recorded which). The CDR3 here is CASSYREYQPQHF. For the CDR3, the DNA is TGTGCCAGCAGTTACAGGGAATATCAGCCCCAGCATTTT.